Listed below are T cell receptor beta chains from one sample, sequenced in a study of beta chain features in type 1 diabetes. Using immunoSEQ multiplex PCR, the repertoire was profiled, and TCRdb retains in-frame clones only, with some absent. The sample shows 250,000 or so clones, about 71% of them seen only once. Sequencing was carried out using naive CD4+ T cells from blood. These receptors were taken from a man aged 25 to 40 in good health. Each CDR3 is given with its conserved first and last residue.

v_call	j_call	cdr3_aa
TRBV29-1	TRBJ1-1	CSVETGTEAFF
TRBV7-2	TRBJ2-5	CASSAVSSQETQYF
TRBV7-2	TRBJ2-2	CASSFMMANTGELFF
TRBV30	TRBJ1-1	CAWSMDRLNTEAFF
TRBV25-1	TRBJ1-2	CASSVGPEGYTF
TRBV7-2	TRBJ2-3	CASTLDRVPDTQYF
TRBV30	TRBJ2-5	CAWSVLVTARETQYF
TRBV9	TRBJ2-5	CASSPSSLETQYF
TRBV14	TRBJ2-1	CASSQEIALNEQFF
TRBV4-1	TRBJ2-3	CASSQVVADTQYF
TRBV7-9	TRBJ2-5	CASSPIEETQYF
TRBV9	TRBJ2-3	CASSFGGPDTQYF
TRBV30	TRBJ1-2	CAWSVKQVNYGYTF
TRBV28	TRBJ2-1	CASTPLGGEQFF
TRBV15	TRBJ2-3	CATSRHRDYGTDTQYF
TRBV19	TRBJ1-5	CASSISAGNQPQHF